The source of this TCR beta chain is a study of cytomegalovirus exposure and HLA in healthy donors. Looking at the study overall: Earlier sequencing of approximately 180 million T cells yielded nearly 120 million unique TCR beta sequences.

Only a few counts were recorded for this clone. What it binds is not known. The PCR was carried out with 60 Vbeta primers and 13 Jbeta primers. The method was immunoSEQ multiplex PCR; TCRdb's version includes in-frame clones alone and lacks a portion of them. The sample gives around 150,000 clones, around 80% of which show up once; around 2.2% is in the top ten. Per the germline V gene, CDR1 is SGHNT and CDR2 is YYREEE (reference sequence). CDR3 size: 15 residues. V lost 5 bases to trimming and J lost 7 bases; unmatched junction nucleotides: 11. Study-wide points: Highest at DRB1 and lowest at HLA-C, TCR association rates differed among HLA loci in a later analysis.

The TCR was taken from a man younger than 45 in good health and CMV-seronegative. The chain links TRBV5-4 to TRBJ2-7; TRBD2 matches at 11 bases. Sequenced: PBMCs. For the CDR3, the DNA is TGTGCCAGCAGACCGGGACTAGCGGACTGGAAAGAGCAGTACTTC. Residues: CASRPGLADWKEQYF.